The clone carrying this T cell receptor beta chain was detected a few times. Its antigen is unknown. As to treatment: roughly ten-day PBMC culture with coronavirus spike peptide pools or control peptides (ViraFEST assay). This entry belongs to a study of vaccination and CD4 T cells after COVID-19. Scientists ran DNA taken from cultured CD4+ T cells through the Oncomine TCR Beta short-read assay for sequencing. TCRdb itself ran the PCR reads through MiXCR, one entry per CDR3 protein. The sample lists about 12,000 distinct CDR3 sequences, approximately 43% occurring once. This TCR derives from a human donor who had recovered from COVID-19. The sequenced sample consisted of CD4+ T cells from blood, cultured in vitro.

The CDR3 loop is CASRVSSTDTQYF. The CDR3 nucleotides read TGTGCCAGCAGGGTGTCTAGCACAGATACGCAGTATTTT. The V gene is TRBV2, the J gene TRBJ2-3, with D uncertain. Germline assignment: CDR1 SNHLY and CDR2 FYNNEI. This CDR3 has 13 amino acids. The ends were cut back, 6 bases at V and 0 bases at J, with 7 bases in the middle.